One sample yielded the 16 T cell receptor beta chains listed below, sequenced in a study of cytomegalovirus exposure and HLA in healthy donors. Primers: 60 Vbeta forward and 13 Jbeta reverse. Generated by immunoSEQ multiplex PCR, the TCRdb table keeps only in-frame clones and is missing some. The sample has about 200,000 clones, around 80% seen once. Sequencing was done on a sample of PBMCs. The receptor set was obtained from a boy aged 2 to 10 in good health and CMV-seronegative.

The chain is built from TRBV4-2 and TRBJ1-2; D is uncertain. V gave up 1 base and J gave up 5 bases, with 14 bases separating them. The CDR3 runs to 15 residues. CDR1 and CDR2 (germline): LGHNA, YNFKEQ. The CDR3 bases are TGTGCCAGCAGCCAAGGACTGGGTGCTACATATGGCTACACCTTC. Translation: CASSQGLGATYGYTF.

This clone turned up a few times. The rearrangement uses TRBV6-4 and TRBJ1-1, with a tentative D call TRBD1 (5 bases). CDR3 size: 14 residues. V lost 1 base, J lost 4 bases, and 10 bases lay in between. Germline V lookup: CDR1 MRHNA, CDR2 SNTAGT. The CDR3 protein is CASSDWGVGTEAFF. CDR3 bases: TGTGCCAGCAGTGACTGGGGCGTGGGCACTGAAGCTTTCTTT.

This rearrangement joins TRBV13 to TRBJ1-1, with D unclear. Trimming stripped 2 bases from V and 1 base from J, with 8 bases between. This CDR3 comprises 14 residues. From germline, CDR1 is PRHDT and CDR2 FYEKMQ (reference sequence). CDR3 sequence reads: CASSLLGENTEAFF. CDR3 sequence (DNA): TGTGCCAGCAGCTTATTGGGAGAGAACACTGAAGCTTTCTTT. The full variable domain, its missing parts supplied by reference TRBV13 and TRBJ1-1, is AAGVIQSPRHLIKEKRETATLKCYPIPRHDTVYWYQQGPGQDPQFLISFYEKMQSDKGSIPDRFSAQQFSDYHSELNMSSLELGDSALYFCASSLLGENTEAFFGQGTRLTVV.

This clone was seen just once. The chain carries TRBV30 and TRBJ2-2; 10 nucleotides agree with TRBD2. This CDR3 is 15 amino acids long. Germline CDR1 reads GTSNPN; CDR2 reads SVGIG (reference sequence). J was trimmed by 6 bases and V by 2 bases; bases with no gene match: 6. The CDR3 DNA reads TGTGCCTGGAGTAAGCGGGGGGGCCTGCCCGGGGAGCTGTTTTTT. It specifies CAWSKRGGLPGELFF.

The rearrangement joins TRBV6-5 to TRBJ1-5; possibly TRBD1 for D (6 bases). Trimming removed 4 bases from V and 9 bases from J, with 19 bases in between. The CDR3 is 15 amino acids. Germline loops: CDR1 MNHEY, CDR2 SVGAGI. The chain's CDR3 is CASSWGGQSTGPQHF. Written as DNA, the CDR3 is TGTGCCAGCAGTTGGGGCGGTCAATCGACAGGGCCCCAGCATTTT.

J is TRBJ2-4 and V is TRBV27; TRBD2 might be the D (6 bases). CDR1 is MNHEY, CDR2 SMNVEV, per germline (reference sequence). There are 15 residues in the CDR3. Trimming removed 0 bases from V and 8 bases from J, with 14 bases in between. The CDR3 nucleotides read TGTGCCAGCAGTTTATCGGCCGGGACTTGGGACATTCAGTACTTC. Amino acids: CASSLSAGTWDIQYF.

The table lists this clone with a count of one. The chain uses TRBV30 and TRBJ1-2; D gene uncertain. The germline CDR1 and CDR2 sequences are GTSNPN and SVGIG (reference sequence). The CDR3 is 16 amino acids. V was trimmed by 4 bases and J by 1 base, leaving 19 bases between them. DNA of the CDR3: TGTGCCTGGACCTCCGGGGTAGGAATACTTAACTATGGCTACACCTTC. It translates to CAWTSGVGILNYGYTF.

The V call is TRBV7-8, the J call TRBJ2-1; 9 bases fit TRBD1. The length of the CDR3 is 12 residues. Trimming cost V 3 bases and J 14 bases; bases outside gene matches: 5. From germline, CDR1 is SGHVS and CDR2 FQNEAQ. In DNA form, the CDR3 reads TGTGCCAGCAGCTTGGGGACAGGGCTAAAGTTCTTC. It encodes CASSLGTGLKFF.

CDR3 DNA sequence: TGCAGCGTTGAATGGCTGCCCAATGAGCAGTTCTTC. This translates into CSVEWLPNEQFF. The V call is TRBV29-1, the J call TRBJ2-1, with D unresolved. Germline CDR1 is SQVTM and CDR2 is ANQGSEA. The CDR3 length is 12 residues. V gave up 2 bases and J gave up 6 bases, with 8 bases separating them.

The sample holds one count of this clone. The chain joins TRBV5-6 to TRBJ2-2; 8 bases fit TRBD1. V shed 5 bases, J shed 2 bases, and the junction held 5 bases outside the gene matches. The CDR3 contains 15 residues. Germline CDR1 and CDR2: SGHDT and YYEEEE. The CDR3: CASSRQGTNTGELFF. In DNA, the CDR3 is TGTGCCAGCAGTCGACAGGGGACCAACACCGGGGAGCTGTTTTTT.

The gene calls are TRBV9 and TRBJ1-3; D is ambiguous. Germline assignment: CDR1 SGDLS and CDR2 YYNGEE. V was shortened by 0 bases and J by 0 bases, with 16 bases between the two germline ends. The CDR3 extends over 18 amino acids. The CDR3 reads CASSVATGIGPSGNTIYF. CDR3 bases: TGTGCCAGCAGCGTAGCTACGGGGATAGGCCCCTCTGGAAACACCATATATTTT.

The chain uses TRBV4-1 and TRBJ1-2, with D perhaps matching TRBD1 (6 bases). The germline V gene has CDR1 MGHRA and CDR2 YSYEKL. CDR3 length: 15 amino acids. V lost 0 bases and J lost 4, with 12 bases in between. The CDR3 region is CASSQDQGPGYGYTF. In DNA, the CDR3 is TGCGCCAGCAGCCAAGATCAGGGGCCGGGCTATGGCTACACCTTC.

The V and J genes are TRBV19 and TRBJ1-1, with D perhaps matching TRBD1 (5 bases). CDR1 and CDR2 (germline): LNHDA, SQIVND (reference sequence). The V end lost 5 bases, the J end lost 3 bases, and 13 bases lay between the germline ends. This CDR3 region has 14 residues. For the CDR3, the DNA is TGTGCCAGTAGTGTATTGGGGGGTGACACTGAAGCTTTCTTT. Its translation is CASSVLGGDTEAFF.

This sequence joins TRBV7-6 and TRBJ2-5, with 12 bases identical to TRBD2. The CDR3 sequence is 18 residues long. V shed 0 bases, J shed 5 bases, and the junction held 10 bases outside the gene matches. The germline CDR1 and CDR2 sequences are SGHVS and FNYEAQ. The CDR3 sequence is CASSLAPPPSGRAETQYF. CDR3 bases: TGTGCCAGCAGCTTAGCCCCGCCCCCTAGCGGGAGGGCCGAGACCCAGTACTTC.

The chain carries TRBV5-4 and TRBJ2-7; 14 bases map to TRBD2. Unmatched junction bases numbered 2, after V lost 3 bases and J lost 6 bases. Germline CDR1 reads SGHNT; CDR2 reads YYREEE (reference sequence). This CDR3 has 14 residues. The CDR3 is CASSYGLAGGEQYF. The CDR3 nucleotides are TGTGCCAGCAGCTACGGACTAGCGGGAGGCGAGCAGTACTTC.

The rearrangement uses TRBV10-1 and TRBJ2-3; 9 bases line up with TRBD2. The CDR3 has 16 residues. In germline, CDR1 is WNHNN, CDR2 SYGVQD (reference sequence). Unmatched junction bases numbered 9, after V lost 4 bases and J lost 4 bases. CDR3 loop: CASSGKEREAPDTQYF. CDR3 DNA sequence: TGCGCCAGCAGTGGCAAAGAGCGGGAGGCCCCAGATACGCAGTATTTT.